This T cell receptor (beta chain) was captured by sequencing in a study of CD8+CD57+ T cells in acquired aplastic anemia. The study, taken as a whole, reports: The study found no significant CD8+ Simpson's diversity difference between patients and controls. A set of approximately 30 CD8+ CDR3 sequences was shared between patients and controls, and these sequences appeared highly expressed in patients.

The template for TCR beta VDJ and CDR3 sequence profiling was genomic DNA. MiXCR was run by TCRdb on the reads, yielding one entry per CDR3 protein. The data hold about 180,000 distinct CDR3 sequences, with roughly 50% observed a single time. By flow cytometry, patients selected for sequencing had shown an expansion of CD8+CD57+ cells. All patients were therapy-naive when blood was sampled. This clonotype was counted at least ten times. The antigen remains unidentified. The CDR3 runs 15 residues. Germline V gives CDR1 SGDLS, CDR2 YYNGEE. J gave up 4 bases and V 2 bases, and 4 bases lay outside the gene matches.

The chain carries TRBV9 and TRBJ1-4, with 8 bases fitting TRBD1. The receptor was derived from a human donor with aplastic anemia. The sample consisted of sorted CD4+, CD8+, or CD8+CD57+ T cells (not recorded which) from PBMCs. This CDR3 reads CASSVGQGGNEKLFF. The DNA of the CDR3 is TGTGCCAGCAGCGTCGGACAGGGAGGTAATGAAAAACTGTTTTTT.